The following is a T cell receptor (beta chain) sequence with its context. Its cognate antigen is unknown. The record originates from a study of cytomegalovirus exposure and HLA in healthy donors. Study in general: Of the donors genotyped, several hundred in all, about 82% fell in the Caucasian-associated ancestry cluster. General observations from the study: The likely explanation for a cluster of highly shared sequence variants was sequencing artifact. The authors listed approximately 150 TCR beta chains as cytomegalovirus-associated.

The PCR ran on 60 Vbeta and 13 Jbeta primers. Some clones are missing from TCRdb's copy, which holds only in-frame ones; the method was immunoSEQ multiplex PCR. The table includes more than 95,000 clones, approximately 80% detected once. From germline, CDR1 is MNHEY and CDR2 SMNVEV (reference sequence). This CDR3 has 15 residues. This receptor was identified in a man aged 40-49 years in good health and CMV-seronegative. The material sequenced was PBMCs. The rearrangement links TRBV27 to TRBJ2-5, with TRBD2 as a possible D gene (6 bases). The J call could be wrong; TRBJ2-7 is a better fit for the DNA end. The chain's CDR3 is CASSLGWGDPGEQYF. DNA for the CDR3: TGTGCCAGCAGTTTAGGTTGGGGGGATCCGGGCGAGCAGTACTTC.